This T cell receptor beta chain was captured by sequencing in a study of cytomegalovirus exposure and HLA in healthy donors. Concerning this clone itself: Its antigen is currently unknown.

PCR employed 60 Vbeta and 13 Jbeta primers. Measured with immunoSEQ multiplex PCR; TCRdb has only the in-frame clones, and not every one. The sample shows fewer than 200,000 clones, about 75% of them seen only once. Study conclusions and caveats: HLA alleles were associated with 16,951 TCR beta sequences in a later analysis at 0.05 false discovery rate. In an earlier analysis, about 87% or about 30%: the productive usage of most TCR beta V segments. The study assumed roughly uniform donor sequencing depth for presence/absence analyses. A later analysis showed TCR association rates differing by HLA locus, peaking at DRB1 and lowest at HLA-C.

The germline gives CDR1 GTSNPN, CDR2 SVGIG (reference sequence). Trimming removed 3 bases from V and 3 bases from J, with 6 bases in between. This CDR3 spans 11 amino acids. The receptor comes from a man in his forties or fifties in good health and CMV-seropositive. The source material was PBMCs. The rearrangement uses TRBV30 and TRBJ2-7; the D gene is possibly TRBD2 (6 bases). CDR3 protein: CAWSGSYEQYF. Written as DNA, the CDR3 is TGTGCCTGGAGCGGGAGCTACGAGCAGTACTTC.